Sequencing of this T cell receptor beta chain was carried out in a study of blood T cell repertoires in COVID-19. Background on the study: Acute and convalescent COVID-19 specimens originated in the United States, Italy and Spain. T cells, B-cell-depleted T cells, or PBMCs provided the cDNA or gDNA that served as material.

CDR1 and CDR2 (germline): MNHEY, SVGEGT. V gave up 2 bases and J gave up 2 bases; unmatched junction bases: 8. The CDR3 contains 16 residues. Authors' methods: Reference gene primer amplification gave nucleated cell count estimates. TCRdb's copy holds only in-frame clones and misses some; the assay was immunoSEQ multiplex PCR. V, J and clone size were drawn from that table, and D and trimming were deduced from the DNA. In the table there are 300,000 to 400,000 clones, 90% to 95% of which are singletons. The J gene is TRBJ1-1, the V gene TRBV6-2 or TRBV6-3; 7 bases map to TRBD1. Sequenced material: peripheral blood. This receptor was taken from a woman aged 18-29 years who had recovered from COVID-19. CDR3 region: CASSYPLGQINTEAFF. The CDR3 coding sequence is TGTGCCAGCAGTTACCCCTTGGGACAGATAAACACTGAAGCTTTCTTT.